This T cell receptor (beta chain) is from a study of regulatory T cells in long-lasting Graves disease. Specified time point: persistent/refractory GD, antithyroid drugs over 5 years with positive TRAb. PBMC RNA was the source of the TCR library. To make TCR beta libraries, researchers used iRepertoire HTBI primers and Arm-PCR of CDR3 regions. TCRdb processed the multiplex PCR reads anew with MiXCR; each CDR3 protein has one entry. This table holds a few hundred thousand distinct CDR3 sequences, 20% to 30% found once. The study's findings and limits: Persistent disease showed a preference for TRBV28, TRBJ1-2 and TRBJ2-5.

The CDR3 runs 14 residues. CDR1 DFQATT and CDR2 SNEGSKA come from the germline V gene (reference sequence). Comment on this clonotype: Its matching antigen is unknown. A much more abundant neighbour one base away suggests this may be a read error.

The genes are TRBV20-1 and TRBJ1-5; TRBD1 is a possible D gene (6 bases). The sequencing here drew on peripheral blood mononuclear cells (PBMCs), taken when the disease was refractory, from a patient treated with antithyroid drugs. The receptor was derived from a female donor with Graves disease. This CDR3 is CSTRDKGPNQPQHF. The CDR3, as DNA: TGCAGTACTAGGGACAAAGGGCCCAATCAGCCCCAGCATTTT.